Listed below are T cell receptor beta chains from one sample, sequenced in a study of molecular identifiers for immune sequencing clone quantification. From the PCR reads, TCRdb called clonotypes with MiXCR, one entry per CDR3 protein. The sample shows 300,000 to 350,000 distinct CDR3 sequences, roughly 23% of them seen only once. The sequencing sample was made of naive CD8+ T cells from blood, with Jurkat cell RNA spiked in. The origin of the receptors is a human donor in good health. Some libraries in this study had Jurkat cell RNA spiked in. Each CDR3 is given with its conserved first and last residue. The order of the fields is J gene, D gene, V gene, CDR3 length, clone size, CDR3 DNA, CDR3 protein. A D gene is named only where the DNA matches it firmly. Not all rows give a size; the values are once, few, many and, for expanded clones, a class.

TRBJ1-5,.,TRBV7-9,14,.,TGTGCCAGCAGCCACTTGGGGGCTGGTCAGCCCCAGCATTTT,CASSHLGAGQPQHF
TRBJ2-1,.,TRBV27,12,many,TGTGCCAGCAGGGGCGGAGAGTATGAGCAGTTCTTC,CASRGGEYEQFF
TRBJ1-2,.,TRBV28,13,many,TGTGCCAGCAGCGACAGACTCAACTATGGCTACACCTTC,CASSDRLNYGYTF
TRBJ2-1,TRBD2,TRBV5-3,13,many,TGTGCCAGCTCTCTCGGGGACTATGCTGAGCAGTTCTTC,CASSLGDYAEQFF
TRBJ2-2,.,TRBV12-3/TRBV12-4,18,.,TGTGCCAGCAGTTTAGGTGGCCAGGGGGGAGGGCCGGGCGGGGAGCTGTTTTTT,CASSLGGQGGGPGGELFF
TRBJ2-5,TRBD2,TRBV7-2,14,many,TGTGCCAGCAGCCCCATTGGCGGGGGAGAGACCCAGTACTTC,CASSPIGGGETQYF
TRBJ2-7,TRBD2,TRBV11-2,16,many,TGTGCCAGCAGCTTATTTACGGGGGGGGGCTCGTACGAGCAGTACTTC,CASSLFTGGGSYEQYF
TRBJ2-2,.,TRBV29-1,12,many,TGCATCCCCCCGTGGGAGGCCGGGGAGCTGTTTTTT,CIPPWEAGELFF
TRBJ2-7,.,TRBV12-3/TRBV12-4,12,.,TGTGCCAGCAGTTTAATCTGGGTCGAGCAGCACTTC,CASSLIWVEQHF
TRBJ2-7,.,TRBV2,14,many,TGTGCCAGCAGTGATGGCAGCTCCGCGGGGGAGCAGTACTTC,CASSDGSSAGEQYF
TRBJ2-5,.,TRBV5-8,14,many,TGTGCCAGCAGCTTTCGCAGGGCCCAAGAGACCCAGTACTTC,CASSFRRAQETQYF
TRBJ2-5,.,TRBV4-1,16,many,TGCGCCAGCAGCCAAGCTAGTAGGACCCTACAAGAGACCCAGTACTTC,CASSQASRTLQETQYF
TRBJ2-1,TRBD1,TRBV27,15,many,TGTGCCAGCAGTCACCTACAGGGGCCCGCAGGTGAGCAGTTCTTC,CASSHLQGPAGEQFF
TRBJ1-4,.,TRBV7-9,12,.,TGTGCCAGCAGTACAGGGAGTGAAAAACTGTTTTTT,CASSTGSEKLFF
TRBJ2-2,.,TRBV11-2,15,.,TGTGCCAGCAGCTACCCCCTAGGGAGTCCCGGGGAGCTGTTTTTT,CASSYPLGSPGELFF
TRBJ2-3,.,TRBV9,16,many,TGTGCCAGCAGCGGGGGATCAGGCTTCATCCCGGATACGCAGTATTTT,CASSGGSGFIPDTQYF
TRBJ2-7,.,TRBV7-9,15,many,TGTGCCAGCAGCTTAGCGGAAGGGAGCTCCTACGAGCAGTACTTC,CASSLAEGSSYEQYF
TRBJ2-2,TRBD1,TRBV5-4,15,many,TGTGCCAGCAGCTTGGGACAGGGGGCGCCGGGGGAGCTGTTTTTT,CASSLGQGAPGELFF
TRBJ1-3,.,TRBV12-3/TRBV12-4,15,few,TGTGCCAGCGGTACGAGTCTTAGATGTAGAAACACCATATATTTT,CASGTSLRCRNTIYF
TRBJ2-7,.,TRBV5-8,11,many,TGTGCCAGCAGCTTGGGGTTCCAGGAGTACTTC,CASSLGFQEYF
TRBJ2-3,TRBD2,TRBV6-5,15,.,TGTGCCAGCACCGGACTAGCGGGTAGCACAGATACGCAGTGTTTT,CASTGLAGSTDTQCF
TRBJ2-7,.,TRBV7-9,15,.,TGTGCCAGCAGCTTCTACTCGGGACTTTTTCACGAGCAGTACTTC,CASSFYSGLFHEQYF
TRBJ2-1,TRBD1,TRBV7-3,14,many,TGTGCCAGCAGCTTAGACGCAGGGGGACGTGAGCAGTTCTTC,CASSLDAGGREQFF
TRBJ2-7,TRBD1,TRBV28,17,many,TGTGCCAGCAGTTTCTGGACCGGGACAGCCAGTTTTGACGAGCAGTACTTC,CASSFWTGTASFDEQYF
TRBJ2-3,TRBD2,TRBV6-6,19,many,TGTGCCAGCAGTTTCTTCGGGCTAGCGGGGGGCTTGAGCACAGATACGCAGTATTTT,CASSFFGLAGGLSTDTQYF
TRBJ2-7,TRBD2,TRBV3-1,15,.,TGTGCCAGCAGCCCCCGAGGAGCGGGAGGGTACGAGCAGTACTTC,CASSPRGAGGYEQYF
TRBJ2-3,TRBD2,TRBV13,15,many,TGTGCCAGCAGCCCGCCCGCGGGGGGGATAGATACGCAGTATTTT,CASSPPAGGIDTQYF
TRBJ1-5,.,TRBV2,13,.,TGTGCCAGCAGTGAGGGAGGCAATCAGCCCCAGCATTTT,CASSEGGNQPQHF
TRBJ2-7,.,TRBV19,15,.,TGTGCCAGTAGTTACGTTGCGGCCGAGTCGAAAGAGCAGTACTTC,CASSYVAAESKEQYF
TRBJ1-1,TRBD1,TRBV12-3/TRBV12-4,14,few,TGTGCCAGCACCCCAGACAGGGTAGACACTGAAGCTTTCTTT,CASTPDRVDTEAFF
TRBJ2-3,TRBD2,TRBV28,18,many,TGTGCCAGCAGTTTTTCCCCCCGACTAGCGGGAGCTCCAGATACGCAGTATTTT,CASSFSPRLAGAPDTQYF
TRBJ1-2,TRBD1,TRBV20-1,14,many,TGCAGTGCTAGAGATCCCCCAGGGGGCTATGGCTACACCTTC,CSARDPPGGYGYTF
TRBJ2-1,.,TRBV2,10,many,TGTGCCAGCAGTGTATATGAGCAGTTCTTC,CASSVYEQFF
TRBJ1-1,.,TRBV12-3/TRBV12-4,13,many,TGTGCCAGCAGGGTAACAGGGTCCACTGAAGCTTTCTTT,CASRVTGSTEAFF
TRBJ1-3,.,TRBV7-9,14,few,TGTGCCAGCAGCCTGACAGAGGCTGGAAACACCATATATTTT,CASSLTEAGNTIYF
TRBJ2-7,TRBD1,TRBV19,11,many,TGTGCCAGTAGAACAGGGGACGAGCAGTACTTC,CASRTGDEQYF
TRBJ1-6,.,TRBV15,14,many,TGTGCCACCAGCTACCAGGAATATAATTCACCCCTCCACTTT,CATSYQEYNSPLHF
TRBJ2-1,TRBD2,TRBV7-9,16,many,TGTGCCAGCAGCTTAGTAGGACTAGCGGGAACGAATGAGCAGTTCTTC,CASSLVGLAGTNEQFF
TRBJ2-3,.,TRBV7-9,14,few,TGTGCCGGCAGCCCCGTTTCCGCAACAGATACGCAGTATTTT,CAGSPVSATDTQYF
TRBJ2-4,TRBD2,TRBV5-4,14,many,TGTGCCAGCAGCCCTACTAGCGGGGAAAACATTCAGTACTTC,CASSPTSGENIQYF
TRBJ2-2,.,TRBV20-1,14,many,TGCAGTGCTGAACCCCGTAGCGTGGCCGGGGAGCTGTTTTTT,CSAEPRSVAGELFF
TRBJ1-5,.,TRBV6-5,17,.,TGTGCCAGCTGGCGGCCTCAACCCCCCTTTAGCAATCAGCCCCAGCATTTT,CASWRPQPPFSNQPQHF
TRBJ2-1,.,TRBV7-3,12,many,TGTGCCAGCAGTCCCCCGGGCAATGAGCAGTTCTTC,CASSPPGNEQFF
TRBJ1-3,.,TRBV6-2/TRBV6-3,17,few,TGTGCCAGCAGTTACCAAGACTCAGCAATCTCTGGAAACACCATATATTTT,CASSYQDSAISGNTIYF
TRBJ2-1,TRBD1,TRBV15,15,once,TGTGCCGCCAGCAGGCGACAGGGTTCCTACAATGAGCAGTTCTTC,CAASRRQGSYNEQFF
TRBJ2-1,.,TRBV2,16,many,TGTGCCAGCAGTGATACAACTCGGGCAGCCTACAATGAGCAGTTCTTC,CASSDTTRAAYNEQFF
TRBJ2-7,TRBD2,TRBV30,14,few,TGTGCCTGGAGTGTTTCGAGCGGGAGTTACGAGCAGTACTTC,CAWSVSSGSYEQYF
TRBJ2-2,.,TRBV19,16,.,TGTGCCAGTAGTACAGGCCTGGGGCCGAACACCGGGGAGCTGTTTTTT,CASSTGLGPNTGELFF
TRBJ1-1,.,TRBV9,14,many,TGTGCCAGCAGCGGACCCGTAATGAACACTGAAGCTTTCTTT,CASSGPVMNTEAFF
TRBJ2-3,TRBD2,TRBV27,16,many,TGTGCCAGCAGTACTCCGGGACTAGCGGGCACAGATACGCAGTATTTT,CASSTPGLAGTDTQYF
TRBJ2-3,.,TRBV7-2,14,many,TGTGCCAGCAGCCCATCGGGGGCTGTAGATACGCAGTATTTT,CASSPSGAVDTQYF
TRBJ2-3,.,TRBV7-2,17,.,TGTGCCAGCAGCTTACCACGCCTGGGGGCACCCTCGGATACGCCGTATTTT,CASSLPRLGAPSDTPYF
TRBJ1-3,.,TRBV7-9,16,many,TGTGCCAGCAGCCCGGTCGTGTGGTCCGCTGGAAACACCATATATTTT,CASSPVVWSAGNTIYF
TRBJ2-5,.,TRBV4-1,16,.,TGCGCCAGCAGCCAAGACTCCCCCAGGGGTAGAGAGACCCAGTACTTC,CASSQDSPRGRETQYF
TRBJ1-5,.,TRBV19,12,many,TGTGCCAGTAGTACACAGGGCCACCCCCAGCATTTT,CASSTQGHPQHF
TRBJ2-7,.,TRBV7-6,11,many,TGTGCCAGCGGATCCGGCCCCGAGCAGTACTTC,CASGSGPEQYF
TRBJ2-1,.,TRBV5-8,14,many,TGTGCCAGCAGCTTGTTGGGGGACTACAATGAGCAGTTCTTC,CASSLLGDYNEQFF
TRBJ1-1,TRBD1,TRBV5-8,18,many,TGTGCCAGCAGATCAATCCCCGGGACAGGGGTTTTATTCTCTGAAGCTTTCTTT,CASRSIPGTGVLFSEAFF
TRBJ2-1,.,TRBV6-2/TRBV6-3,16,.,TGTGCCAGCAGTCAAGGACTCGAGCGCTCCTACAATGAGCAGTTCTTC,CASSQGLERSYNEQFF
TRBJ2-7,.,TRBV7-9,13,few,TGTGCCAGCAGCTACAAGGGGGCCTACGAGCAGTACTTC,CASSYKGAYEQYF